What follows are 32 T cell receptor beta chains derived from one specimen sequenced in a study of T cell repertoires in cytomegalovirus infection. Antigens for these TCRs are unknown. A single record per CDR3 protein comes from TCRdb applying MiXCR to the reads. This table has fewer than 350,000 distinct CDR3 sequences, approximately 32% appearing once. This material consisted of cultured PBMCs, taken from culture after CMV antigen stimulation. These receptors originate from a human donor in good health (CMV status not recorded). Some clones in this sample may be carry-over from other donors' samples.

The chain links TRBV3-1 to TRBJ1-1; no reliable D call. CDR3 length equals 13 residues. With 2 bases removed from V and 6 bases from J, the gap between germline ends came to 10 bases. Per the germline V gene, CDR1 is LGHDT and CDR2 is YNNKEL (reference sequence). The CDR3 DNA sequence: TGTGCCAGCAGCCAACCGGTGTCTTCTGAAGCTTTCTTT. Its protein is CASSQPVSSEAFF.

V is TRBV5-1 and J is TRBJ2-1; D is undetermined. The CDR3 extends over 14 amino acids. Trimming took 6 bases from V and 5 from J, leaving 15 bases between them. The germline CDR1 and CDR2 sequences are SGHRS and YFSETQ. CDR3 region: CASTVLSLDNEQFF. The CDR3 DNA sequence: TGCGCCAGCACAGTTTTATCCCTCGACAATGAGCAGTTCTTC. Based on the CDR3 plus reference TRBV5-1 and TRBJ2-1, the full variable domain is KAGVTQTPRYLIKTRGQQVTLSCSPISGHRSVSWYQQTPGQGLQFLFEYFSETQRNKGNFPGRFSGRQFSNSRSEMNVSTLELGDSALYLCASTVLSLDNEQFFGPGTRLTVL.

V is TRBV20-1 and J is TRBJ2-3; no clear D gene. This CDR3 contains 15 residues. V lost 4 bases to trimming and J lost 1 base, with 15 bases between them. CDR1 is DFQATT and CDR2 is SNEGSKA in the germline V gene (reference sequence). Written as DNA, the CDR3 is TGCAGTGCTACCCCTACGGGTCGGGGCACAGATACGCAGTATTTT. Its protein product is CSATPTGRGTDTQYF.

This clonotype was counted between two and nine times. This chain connects TRBV7-2 to TRBJ2-1; D is unresolved. Germline V gene sequence: CDR1 SGHTA, CDR2 FQGNSA. CDR3 length: 15 amino acids. Deletions cut 4 bases from V and 1 base from J, with 11 bases between. Here the CDR3 reads CASSYPRGSYNEQFF. Here the CDR3 DNA reads TGTGCCAGCAGCTACCCCCGTGGGTCCTACAATGAGCAGTTCTTC.

The chain carries TRBV14 and TRBJ2-7; D assignment may be TRBD1 or TRBD2 (5 bases each). Germline V gene lookup returns CDR1 SGHDN and CDR2 FVKESK. V shed 1 base and J shed 2 bases, with 9 bases lying between them. The CDR3 is 14 amino acids. CDR3 sequence: CASSQVGETYEQYF. CDR3 DNA: TGTGCCAGCAGCCAAGTGGGGGAGACCTACGAGCAGTACTTC. The full variable domain, completed using reference TRBV14 and TRBJ2-7, is EAGVTQFPSHSVIEKGQTVTLRCDPISGHDNLYWYRRVMGKEIKFLLHFVKESKQDESGMPNNRFLAERTGGTYSTLKVQPAELEDSGVYFCASSQVGETYEQYFGPGTRLTVT.

This chain joins TRBV6-2 or TRBV6-3 and TRBJ1-2, with D unclear. Germline V gene data show CDR1 as MNHEY and CDR2 as SVGEGT. This CDR3 is built from 14 residues. Trimming took 0 bases from V and 8 from J, leaving 13 bases between them. The CDR3 DNA follows: TGTGCCAGCAGTTACTCGGCAGGCCTGTCGGGCTACACCTTC. As protein: CASSYSAGLSGYTF.

The V and J genes are TRBV11-1 and TRBJ2-1, with 9 nucleotides matching TRBD1. The CDR3 length is 16 residues. CDR1 SGHAT and CDR2 FQDESV come from the germline V gene (reference sequence). J lost 0 bases, V lost 5 bases, and 5 bases had no gene match. The CDR3 sequence: CASSRGTGSSYNEQFF. In nucleotides, the CDR3 is TGTGCCAGCAGCCGCGGGACAGGGAGCTCCTACAATGAGCAGTTCTTC.

Notes on this clonotype: One junction end does not reproduce the germline sequence, and a read error may be involved. V gene TRBV11-1 combines with J gene TRBJ2-5; 9 bases match TRBD2. The germline V gene has CDR1 SGHAT and CDR2 FQDESV (reference sequence). The CDR3 has 14 residues. CDR3 amino acids: CTSRPGLAGETQYF. CDR3 nucleotide sequence: TGTACCAGCAGGCCGGGACTAGCAGGAGAGACCCAGTACTTC. The full variable domain, rest sourced from reference TRBV11-1 and TRBJ2-5, is EAEVAQSPRYKITEKSQAVAFWCDPISGHATLYWYRQILGQGPELLVQFQDESVVDDSQLPKDRFSAERLKGVDSTLKIQPAELGDSAMYLCTSRPGLAGETQYFGPGTRLLVL.

A few counts support this clonotype. CDR3 in amino acids: CASSTRQDSSYEQYF. The CDR3 DNA sequence: TGCGCCAGCAGCACGCGACAGGATAGCTCCTACGAGCAGTACTTC. V usage is TRBV4-1 and J usage is TRBJ2-7; D is possibly TRBD1 (6 bases). In germline, CDR1 is MGHRA, CDR2 YSYEKL. With 5 bases removed from V and 0 bases from J, the gap between germline ends came to 14 bases. The CDR3 totals 15 residues.

The V gene is TRBV12-3 or TRBV12-4, the J gene TRBJ1-3, with D hard to call. The CDR3 has 13 amino acids. The ends were cut back, 2 bases at V and 1 base at J, with 3 bases in the middle. CDR3: CASSLWSGNTIYF. The CDR3 bases are TGTGCCAGCAGTTTATGGTCTGGAAACACCATATATTTT.

V gene TRBV28 combines with J gene TRBJ2-5, with TRBD2 matching over 8 bases. Germline CDR1 is MDHEN and CDR2 is SYDVKM. The junction had 3 bases not matched to a gene; V was cut back by 6 bases and J by 3 bases. This CDR3 region has 13 residues. The CDR3 bases are TGTGCCAGCAGAGAGCGGGGGAAAGAGACCCAGTACTTC. Protein: CASRERGKETQYF. Looking up the rest from reference TRBV28 and TRBJ2-5 gives the full variable domain: DVKVTQSSRYLVKRTGEKVFLECVQDMDHENMFWYRQDPGLGLRLIYFSYDVKMKEKGDIPEGYSVSREKKERFSLILESASTNQTSMYLCASRERGKETQYFGPGTRLLVL.

This clonotype showed up just a few times. The V and J genes are TRBV19 and TRBJ2-7; 8 bases agree with TRBD2. Unmatched junction bases numbered 12, after V lost 6 bases and J lost 5 bases. From germline, CDR1 is LNHDA and CDR2 SQIVND (reference sequence). This CDR3 region has 15 residues. The CDR3 protein is CASRPSGAGEHEQYF. DNA of the CDR3: TGTGCCAGTAGGCCGAGTGGAGCGGGAGAGCACGAGCAGTACTTC.

The chain joins TRBV4-2 to TRBJ1-3; D gene unclear. Trimming stripped 0 bases from V and 0 bases from J, with 9 bases between. The CDR3 consists of 16 residues. Germline V lookup: CDR1 LGHNA, CDR2 YNFKEQ. The CDR3 spells CASSQDGGYSGNTIYF. Here the CDR3 DNA reads TGTGCCAGCAGCCAAGATGGCGGTTACTCTGGAAACACCATATATTTT.

The chain links TRBV27 to TRBJ2-7, with D tentatively TRBD1 (5 bases). Trimming stripped 3 bases from V and 9 bases from J, with 21 bases between. The CDR3 is 15 residues long. The germline CDR1 and CDR2 sequences are MNHEY and SMNVEV (reference sequence). CDR3 amino acids: CASSFSGNPRFVQYF. DNA for the CDR3: TGTGCCAGCAGTTTTTCAGGGAACCCTAGGTTCGTGCAGTACTTC.

As DNA, the CDR3 is TGTGCCAGCAGTCATTTAGCGGGAGGGGTGACAGATACGCAGTATTTT. It is translated as CASSHLAGGVTDTQYF. The V and J genes are TRBV12-3 or TRBV12-4 and TRBJ2-3; TRBD2 aligns across 11 bases. V shed 5 bases and J 3 bases; nucleotides not matched to a gene: 7. This CDR3 contains 16 residues.

The rearrangement links TRBV4-1 to TRBJ1-4; D uncertain. Per germline, CDR1 MGHRA and CDR2 YSYEKL. V was cut by 1 base and J by 7 bases, with 7 bases left in between. The CDR3 extends over 13 amino acids. CDR3 nucleotides: TGCGCCAGCAGCCAAGGACGGGCTGAAAAACTGTTTTTT. Amino acid sequence: CASSQGRAEKLFF.

This clonotype was detected only a few times. The chain recombines TRBV27 with TRBJ1-1, with D uncertain. CDR3 length: 13 residues. Germline-derived CDR1 and CDR2 are MNHEY and SMNVEV (reference sequence). V was trimmed by 3 bases and J by 5 bases, leaving 10 bases between them. As DNA, the CDR3 is TGTGCCAGCAGTTTGGGAGTTTTGACTGAAGCTTTCTTT. The encoded protein is CASSLGVLTEAFF.

V gene TRBV27 combines with J gene TRBJ2-7, with D possibly matching TRBD2 (6 bases). V shed 5 bases and J shed 0 bases, with 17 bases lying between them. Germline lookup yields CDR1 MNHEY and CDR2 SMNVEV (reference sequence). The CDR3 extends over 16 amino acids. The CDR3 reads CASSPVPGLSSYEQYF. CDR3 nucleotide sequence: TGTGCCAGCAGTCCCGTTCCGGGACTGAGCTCCTACGAGCAGTACTTC.

This clonotype showed up just a few times. The chain links TRBV7-2 to TRBJ2-6, with TRBD2 as a possible D gene (5 bases). Trimming stripped 5 bases from V and 2 bases from J, with 10 bases between. The germline V gene has CDR1 SGHTA and CDR2 FQGNSA. CDR3 size: 15 residues. CDR3 region: CASSRWGAGANVLTF. In DNA, the CDR3 is TGTGCCAGCAGCCGTTGGGGAGCTGGGGCCAACGTCCTGACTTTC.

The V and J genes are TRBV5-1 and TRBJ1-2; D ambiguous. The V gene's germline CDR1 is SGHRS and CDR2 YFSETQ. This CDR3 spans 14 amino acids. Deletions cut 0 bases from V and 4 bases from J, with 10 bases between. The CDR3 coding sequence is TGCGCCAGCAGCTTGGCGGGCCTCTCCTATGGCTACACCTTC. It translates to CASSLAGLSYGYTF.

This rearrangement joins TRBV6-6 to TRBJ1-2, with 10 bases that match TRBD1. Germline V gene sequence: CDR1 MNHNY, CDR2 SVGAGI (reference sequence). The CDR3 totals 16 residues. V shed 6 bases, J shed 6 bases, and the junction held 13 bases outside the gene matches. In DNA, the CDR3 is TGTGCCAGCAGACCGGGACAGGGGCTTATCGGGGATGGCTACACCTTC. The encoded protein is CASRPGQGLIGDGYTF.

This clonotype was seen more than once but under ten times. This chain connects TRBV27 to TRBJ1-4, with TRBD1 identical over 8 bases. V gave up 6 bases and J gave up 3 bases; unmatched junction bases: 18. This CDR3 comprises 19 residues. Looked up from germline, CDR1 is MNHEY and CDR2 is SMNVEV (reference sequence). CDR3 residues: CASSRTASPGGRANEKLFF. In DNA form, the CDR3 reads TGTGCCAGCAGCCGTACCGCTAGCCCAGGGGGCCGGGCTAATGAAAAACTGTTTTTT.

The chain has TRBV20-1 and TRBJ1-2, with 10 positions matching TRBD1. Trimming removed 3 bases from V and 4 bases from J; junction bases left unmatched: 5. CDR3 length: 14 residues. CDR1 and CDR2 (germline): DFQATT, SNEGSKA (reference sequence). CDR3 in DNA: TGCAGTGCTAGGGACAGGGGGGCGAGCTATGGCTACACCTTC. Translation: CSARDRGASYGYTF.

This chain connects TRBV9 to TRBJ2-3, with TRBD2 identical over 10 bases. The J segment lost 6 bases and the V segment lost 0 bases, leaving 13 bases of the junction unmatched. Germline CDR1 SGDLS, CDR2 YYNGEE. The CDR3 extends over 18 amino acids. The CDR3 nucleotides read TGTGCCAGCAGCGTAGCAATCTCGGTAGCGGGAGGTTCTGATACGCAGTATTTT. Encoded protein: CASSVAISVAGGSDTQYF.

The chain recombines TRBV7-9 with TRBJ2-4; 9 bases line up with TRBD1. CDR1 SEHNR and CDR2 FQNEAQ come from the germline V gene (reference sequence). The CDR3 is 16 amino acids. With 4 bases clipped from V and 3 bases from J, the junction kept 7 bases outside the gene matches. CDR3 nucleotide sequence: TGTGCCAGCAGCTCCACAGGGGGCCAGGGCAAAAACATTCAGTACTTC. Translated: CASSSTGGQGKNIQYF. The full variable domain, rest sourced from reference TRBV7-9 and TRBJ2-4, is DTGVSQNPRHKITKRGQNVTFRCDPISEHNRLYWYRQTLGQGPEFLTYFQNEAQLEKSRLLSDRFSAERPKGSFSTLEIQRTEQGDSAMYLCASSSTGGQGKNIQYFGAGTRLSVL.

This clonotype was seen a few times. The rearrangement uses TRBV7-8 and TRBJ2-7; the match to TRBD1 covers 7 bases. This CDR3 contains 14 residues. Germline lookup yields CDR1 SGHVS and CDR2 FQNEAQ. Trimming cost V 3 bases and J 4 bases; bases outside gene matches: 6. The CDR3 reads CASSFVGRGYEQYF. CDR3 bases: TGTGCCAGCAGCTTTGTCGGCAGGGGGTACGAGCAGTACTTC.

This clonotype has just a few counts. The chain combines TRBV19 with TRBJ1-5; D call uncertain. The CDR3 is 14 amino acids. Germline CDR1 is LNHDA and CDR2 is SQIVND (reference sequence). The V end was cut by 5 bases, the J end by 7 bases, with 15 bases between. In nucleotides, the CDR3 is TGTGCCAGTAGTCTTACTGAAGTGAGACAGCCCCAGCATTTT. Amino acid sequence: CASSLTEVRQPQHF.

This clonotype came up many times. The V gene is TRBV7-4, the J gene TRBJ1-5; TRBD1 agrees at 8 bases. Germline lookup yields CDR1 SGHVT and CDR2 SQSDAQ. Germline trimming cut 5 bases from V and 6 bases from J; bases unmatched to any gene: 9. The CDR3 covers 15 residues. CDR3 bases: TGTGCCAGCAGCCCCGGGGGCAGGGGGCCTCAGCCCCAGCATTTT. Translated: CASSPGGRGPQPQHF. Full variable domain (remainder filled in from reference TRBV7-4 and TRBJ1-5): GAGVSQSPRYKVAKRGRDVALRCDSISGHVTLYWYRQTLGQGSEVLTYSQSDAQRDKSGRPSGRFSAERPERSVSTLKIQRTEQGDSAVYLCASSPGGRGPQPQHFGDGTRLSIL.

The genes are TRBV28 and TRBJ1-1, with D maybe TRBD1 (5 bases). The CDR3 has 10 residues. V lost 5 bases, J lost 14 bases, and 12 bases lay in between. CDR1 MDHEN and CDR2 SYDVKM come from the germline V gene. CDR3 nucleotide sequence: TGTGCCAGCAGTACCGGACATTTCTTCTTT. This encodes CASSTGHFFF.

This clonotype was counted between two and nine times. This chain connects TRBV12-3 or TRBV12-4 to TRBJ2-7, with TRBD2 identical over 8 bases. Trimming cost V 6 bases and J 2 bases; bases outside gene matches: 9. This CDR3 contains 15 residues. The CDR3 spells CASSPWGGGPYEQYF. The CDR3 bases are TGTGCCAGCAGCCCCTGGGGCGGGGGGCCCTACGAGCAGTACTTC.

The chain combines TRBV5-1 with TRBJ2-6, with 7 bases that match TRBD1. The CDR3 spans 18 residues. V was pared by 4 bases and J by 0 bases, with 10 bases of the junction left unmatched. The germline V gene encodes CDR1 SGHRS and CDR2 YFSETQ. CDR3 DNA: TGCGCCAGCAGCAGACGGACAGGCGGTCCCTCTGGGGCCAACGTCCTGACTTTC. It codes for CASSRRTGGPSGANVLTF. Full variable domain (missing parts from reference TRBV5-1 and TRBJ2-6): KAGVTQTPRYLIKTRGQQVTLSCSPISGHRSVSWYQQTPGQGLQFLFEYFSETQRNKGNFPGRFSGRQFSNSRSEMNVSTLELGDSALYLCASSRRTGGPSGANVLTFGAGSRLTVL.

The gene calls are TRBV7-2 and TRBJ2-3; 9 nucleotides match TRBD1. This CDR3 region has 17 residues. Germline-derived CDR1 and CDR2 are SGHTA and FQGNSA. V was pared by 4 bases and J by 4 bases, with 12 bases of the junction left unmatched. CDR3 DNA sequence: TGTGCCAGCAGCTCCCCCCCCGGACAGGGGCGGGCAGATACGCAGTATTTT. Amino acids: CASSSPPGQGRADTQYF.